This TCR beta chain was profiled in a study of CD8 T cells in ankylosing spondylitis. This clonotype was seen only a few times. V was shortened by 8 bases and J by 0 bases, with 11 bases between the two germline ends. Germline V CDR1 and CDR2: LNHNV, YYDKDF (reference sequence). This CDR3 spans 13 amino acids. TCRdb fed the 5' RACE reads into MiXCR, producing one record per CDR3 protein. The data show roughly 150,000 distinct CDR3 sequences, under 35% seen once. The sequencing sample was made of synovial fluid, either unsorted or a sorted T cell fraction (not recorded which). This sequence originates from a male donor with ankylosing spondylitis. The rearrangement links TRBV15 to TRBJ2-7; tentative D call: TRBD1 (6 bases). The CDR3 DNA reads as TGTGCCACCCGCCTAGGGGGCTCCTACGAGCAGTACTTC. Protein product: CATRLGGSYEQYF.